This TCR beta chain comes out of a study of blood T cells in healthy people across ages. The use of a sample-barcoded 5' primer and a J-beta primer mix characterized a second PCR of 7 to 11 cycles. TCRdb independently ran MiXCR on the 5' RACE reads; one entry per CDR3 protein. The sample includes about 500,000 distinct CDR3 sequences, 24% of them seen just once. The V and J ends lost 1 base and 0 bases respectively, with 13 bases between them. The CDR3 sequence is 17 residues long. CDR1 and CDR2 from the germline V gene are MGHRA and YSYEKL. This clonotype showed up just a few times. A further study also used this sample, focusing on T cells of mothers and their children. As that study records: Slightly higher, non-significant overlap characterized related mother-child pairs relative to unrelated pairs.

J is TRBJ1-3 and V is TRBV4-1; perhaps TRBD1 as D (6 bases). The sequencing sample was made of blood. The TCR was taken from a boy aged 5-17 years in good health. CDR3 sequence (DNA): TGCGCCAGCAGCCAAGGGGCACAGGGAAGCTCTGGAAACACCATATATTTT. Translating gives CASSQGAQGSSGNTIYF.